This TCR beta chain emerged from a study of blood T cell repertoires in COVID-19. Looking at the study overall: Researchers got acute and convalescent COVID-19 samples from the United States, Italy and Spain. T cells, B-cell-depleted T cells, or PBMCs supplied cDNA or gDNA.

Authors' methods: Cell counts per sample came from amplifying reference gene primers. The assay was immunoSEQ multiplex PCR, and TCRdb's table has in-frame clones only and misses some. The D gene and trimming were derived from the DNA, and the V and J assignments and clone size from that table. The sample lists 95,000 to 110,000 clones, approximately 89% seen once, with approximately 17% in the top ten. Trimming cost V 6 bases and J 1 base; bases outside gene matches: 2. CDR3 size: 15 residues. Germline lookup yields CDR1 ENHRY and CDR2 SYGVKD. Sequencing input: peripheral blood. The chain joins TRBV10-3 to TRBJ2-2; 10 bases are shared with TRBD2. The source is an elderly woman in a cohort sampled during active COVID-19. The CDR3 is CAIRRTSGNTGELFF. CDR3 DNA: TGTGCCATCAGGCGGACTAGCGGGAACACCGGGGAGCTGTTTTTT.